The T cell receptor (beta chain) described here comes from a study of identical twins. TCRdb re-analysed the 5' RACE reads in MiXCR, keeping a single row per CDR3 protein. The data contain roughly 750,000 distinct CDR3 sequences, approximately 21% of them singletons. Healthy Caucasians supplied all donations. Whole-study findings and limits: Cross-sectional statistical analysis was relied on for the conclusions, without the same donors being followed.

This clonotype was recorded many times. Antigen unknown. A further study also used this sample, focusing on T cells expressing NK-cell markers. That work adds: Seven donors tested HCMV-seropositive and one tested seronegative among the eight sequenced. The study found these clonotypes also leading the CD3+CD56-NKG2C+ fraction in several donors.

Sequencing input: PBMCs. The TCR was taken from a woman younger than 35 in good health.

The CDR3 nucleotides are TGCGCCAGCAGCTTGAGAGGGACAGACAACTCCTACAATGAGCAGTTCTTC. Translation gives CASSLRGTDNSYNEQFF. The genes are TRBV5-1 and TRBJ2-1; 7 bases are a match to TRBD1. Germline CDR1 reads SGHRS; CDR2 reads YFSETQ. This CDR3 is built from 17 residues. J gave up 0 bases and V 1 base, and 7 bases lay outside the gene matches. Combining the CDR3 with reference TRBV5-1 and TRBJ2-1 gives the whole variable domain KAGVTQTPRYLIKTRGQQVTLSCSPISGHRSVSWYQQTPGQGLQFLFEYFSETQRNKGNFPGRFSGRQFSNSRSEMNVSTLELGDSALYLCASSLRGTDNSYNEQFFGPGTRLTVL.